These 5 T cell receptor beta chains share one sample of origin, sequenced in a study of control samples from healthy donors and cancer patients. Sequenced by immunoSEQ multiplex PCR; TCRdb stores in-frame clones only, minus some. In the table there are 100,000 or so clones, roughly 86% of which are singletons. Input material: blood. The receptors were sampled from a woman aged 45-65 years in good health.

This clone was found a few times. The chain carries TRBV6-5 and TRBJ2-2; D may match TRBD1 or TRBD2 (6 bases each). This CDR3 comprises 13 residues. The germline V and J ends were trimmed by 7 bases and 7 bases, with 13 bases remaining between them. Germline-derived CDR1 and CDR2 are MNHEY and SVGAGI. As DNA, the CDR3 is TGTGCCAGCACTTTACAGGGAGGCGGGGAGCTGTTTTTT. Residues: CASTLQGGGELFF.

V usage is TRBV5-8 and J usage is TRBJ2-3, with a tentative D call TRBD2 (7 bases). The CDR3 runs 15 residues. Germline V gene lookup returns CDR1 SGHTS and CDR2 YDEGEE. Trimming took off 1 base at V and 4 bases at J, with 13 bases between the two ends. CDR3 sequence reads: CASSLYGGGADTQYF. In DNA, the CDR3 is TGTGCCAGCAGCTTGTATGGCGGGGGCGCAGATACGCAGTATTTT.

The V and J genes are TRBV15 and TRBJ2-1; 7 bases are shared with TRBD1. The ends lost 0 bases at V and 8 bases at J; junction bases unmatched: 4. This CDR3 has 14 amino acids. Germline CDR1 is LNHNV and CDR2 is YYDKDF (reference sequence). CDR3 sequence (DNA): TGTGCCACCAGCAGAGATTGGACAGGTTATGAGCAGTTCTTC. Protein product: CATSRDWTGYEQFF.

V gene TRBV15 combines with J gene TRBJ2-1; possibly TRBD1 for D (6 bases). Germline lookup yields CDR1 LNHNV and CDR2 YYDKDF (reference sequence). The CDR3 contains 17 residues. Trimming shortened V by 3 bases and J by 2 bases, and 17 bases separated the two germline ends. Written as DNA, the CDR3 is TGTGCCACCAGCAGGCTCAGGGGCTGGGGAACCTACAATGAGCAGTTCTTC. This encodes CATSRLRGWGTYNEQFF.

V and J are TRBV6-5 and TRBJ1-1; 7 bases line up with TRBD1. The CDR3 has 15 amino acids. CDR1 is MNHEY and CDR2 is SVGAGI in the germline V gene. With V trimmed by 6 bases and J by 6 bases, 13 bases remained unmatched. The CDR3 spells CASRPNRDSGAEAFF. CDR3 bases: TGTGCCAGCAGACCCAACCGGGACAGCGGAGCTGAAGCTTTCTTT.